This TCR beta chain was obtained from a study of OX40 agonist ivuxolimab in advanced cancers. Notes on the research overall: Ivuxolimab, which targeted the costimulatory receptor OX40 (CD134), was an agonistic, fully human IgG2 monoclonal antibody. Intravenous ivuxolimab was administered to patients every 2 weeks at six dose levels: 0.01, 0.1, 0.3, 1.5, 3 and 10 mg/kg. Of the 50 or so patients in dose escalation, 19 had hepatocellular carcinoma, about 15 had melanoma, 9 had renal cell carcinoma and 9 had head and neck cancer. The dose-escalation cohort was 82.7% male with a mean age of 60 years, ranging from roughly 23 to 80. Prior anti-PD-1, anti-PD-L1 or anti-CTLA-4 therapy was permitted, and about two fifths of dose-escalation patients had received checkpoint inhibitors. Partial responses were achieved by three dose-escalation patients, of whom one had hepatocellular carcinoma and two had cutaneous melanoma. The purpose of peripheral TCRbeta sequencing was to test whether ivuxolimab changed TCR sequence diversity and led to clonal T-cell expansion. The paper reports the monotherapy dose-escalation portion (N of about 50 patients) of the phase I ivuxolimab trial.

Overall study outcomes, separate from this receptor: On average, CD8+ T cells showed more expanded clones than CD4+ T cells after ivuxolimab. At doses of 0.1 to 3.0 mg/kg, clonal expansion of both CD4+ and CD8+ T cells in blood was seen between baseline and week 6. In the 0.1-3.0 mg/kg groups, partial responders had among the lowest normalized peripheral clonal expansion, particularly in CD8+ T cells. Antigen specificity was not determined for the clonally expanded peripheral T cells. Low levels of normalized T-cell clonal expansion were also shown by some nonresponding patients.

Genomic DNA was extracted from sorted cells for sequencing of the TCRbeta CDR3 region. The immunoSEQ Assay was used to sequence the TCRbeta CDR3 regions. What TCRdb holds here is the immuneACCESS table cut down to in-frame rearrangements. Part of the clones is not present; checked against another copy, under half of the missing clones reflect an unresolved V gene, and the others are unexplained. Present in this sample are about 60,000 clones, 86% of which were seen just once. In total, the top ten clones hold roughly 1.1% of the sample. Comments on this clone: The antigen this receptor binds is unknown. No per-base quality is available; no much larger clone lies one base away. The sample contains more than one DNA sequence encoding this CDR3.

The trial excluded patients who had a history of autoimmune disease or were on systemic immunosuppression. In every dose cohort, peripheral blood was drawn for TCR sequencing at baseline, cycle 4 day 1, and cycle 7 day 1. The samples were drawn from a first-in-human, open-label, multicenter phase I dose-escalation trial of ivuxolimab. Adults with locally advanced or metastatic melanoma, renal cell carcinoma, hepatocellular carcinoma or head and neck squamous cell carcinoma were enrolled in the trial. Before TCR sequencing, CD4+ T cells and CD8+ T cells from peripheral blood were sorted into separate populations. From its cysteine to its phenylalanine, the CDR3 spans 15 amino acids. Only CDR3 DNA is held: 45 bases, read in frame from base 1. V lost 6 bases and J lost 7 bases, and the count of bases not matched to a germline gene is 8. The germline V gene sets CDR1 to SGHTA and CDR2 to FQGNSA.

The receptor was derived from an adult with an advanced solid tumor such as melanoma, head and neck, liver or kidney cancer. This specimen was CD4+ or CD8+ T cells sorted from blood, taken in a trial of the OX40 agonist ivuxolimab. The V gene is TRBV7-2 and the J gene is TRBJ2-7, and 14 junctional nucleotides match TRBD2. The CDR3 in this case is CASSSTSGRVGEQYF. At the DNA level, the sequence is TGTGCCAGCAGTTCGACTAGCGGGAGGGTGGGTGAGCAGTACTTC.